The rows below give T cell receptor beta chains drawn from one sample of a study of CD4 T cells in relation to SARS-CoV-2 and coronaviruses. Clones were sequenced by immunoSEQ multiplex PCR, and TCRdb holds only the in-frame ones, with some missing. The sample shows tens of thousands of clones, under 95% of them seen only once. Sequencing was carried out using naive CD4+ T cells from PBMCs. The receptors derive from an adult with COVID-19. The CDR3 runs from the conserved cysteine through the conserved F or W. The order of the fields is J gene, clone size, V gene, D gene, CDR3 protein, CDR3 DNA. The D gene is left open where the match is weak. Only part of the rows carry a size: once, few, many, or a class if the clone is expanded.

J gene: TRBJ2-1
clone size: NA
V gene: TRBV3-1/TRBV3-2
D gene: TRBD1
CDR3 protein: CASSQEVRDRVVIWEQFF
CDR3 DNA: TGTGCCAGCAGCCAAGAGGTCCGGGACAGGGTTGTAATTTGGGAGCAGTTCTTC

J gene: TRBJ2-3
clone size: once
V gene: TRBV2
D gene: NA
CDR3 protein: CASSERARGTDTQYF
CDR3 DNA: TGTGCCAGCAGTGAAAGGGCCCGCGGCACAGATACGCAGTATTTT

J gene: TRBJ2-3
clone size: once
V gene: TRBV28
D gene: NA
CDR3 protein: CASRRPGPVTDTQYF
CDR3 DNA: TGTGCCAGCAGGAGGCCGGGACCAGTTACAGATACGCAGTATTTT

J gene: TRBJ2-1
clone size: NA
V gene: TRBV30
D gene: NA
CDR3 protein: CAWSQRHEQFF
CDR3 DNA: TGTGCCTGGAGTCAAAGGCATGAGCAGTTCTTC

J gene: TRBJ2-7
clone size: NA
V gene: TRBV9
D gene: TRBD1
CDR3 protein: CASSLTSQGAYEQYF
CDR3 DNA: TGTGCCAGCAGCCTTACCTCACAGGGGGCCTACGAGCAGTACTTC

J gene: TRBJ2-5
clone size: NA
V gene: TRBV29-1
D gene: NA
CDR3 protein: CSGGTQETQYF
CDR3 DNA: TGCAGCGGAGGGACTCAAGAGACCCAGTACTTC

J gene: TRBJ1-6
clone size: NA
V gene: TRBV5-5
D gene: TRBD1
CDR3 protein: CASSPGQGARDSPLHF
CDR3 DNA: TGTGCCAGCAGCCCAGGACAGGGGGCGCGGGATTCACCCCTCCACTTT

J gene: TRBJ1-2
clone size: NA
V gene: TRBV12-3/TRBV12-4
D gene: NA
CDR3 protein: CASSLGGARGYTF
CDR3 DNA: TGTGCCAGCAGTTTAGGAGGGGCGCGTGGCTACACCTTC

J gene: TRBJ2-2
clone size: NA
V gene: TRBV28
D gene: TRBD2
CDR3 protein: CASSLTSGSRTGELFF
CDR3 DNA: TGTGCCAGCAGCCTCACTAGCGGGAGTCGAACCGGGGAGCTGTTTTTT

J gene: TRBJ2-5
clone size: NA
V gene: TRBV7-9
D gene: NA
CDR3 protein: CASSLQIGQKETQYF
CDR3 DNA: TGTGCCAGCAGCTTACAGATCGGGCAAAAAGAGACCCAGTACTTC

J gene: TRBJ2-3
clone size: NA
V gene: TRBV29-1
D gene: NA
CDR3 protein: CSVAGTVGLTDTQYF
CDR3 DNA: TGCAGCGTTGCTGGGACGGTTGGTCTCACAGATACGCAGTATTTT

J gene: TRBJ2-7
clone size: once
V gene: TRBV25-1
D gene: TRBD1
CDR3 protein: CATRDRGTYEQYF
CDR3 DNA: TGTGCCACCCGGGACAGGGGGACCTACGAGCAGTACTTC

J gene: TRBJ2-7
clone size: NA
V gene: TRBV7-2
D gene: TRBD2
CDR3 protein: CASSPRTYSGRVTYEQYF
CDR3 DNA: TGTGCCAGCAGCCCAAGGACTTATAGCGGGAGGGTTACTTACGAGCAGTACTTC

J gene: TRBJ1-1
clone size: once
V gene: TRBV28
D gene: NA
CDR3 protein: CASSPTYGGAGTEAFF
CDR3 DNA: TGTGCCAGCAGCCCCACCTACGGAGGGGCAGGCACTGAAGCTTTCTTT

J gene: TRBJ2-1
clone size: NA
V gene: TRBV6-2/TRBV6-3
D gene: TRBD2
CDR3 protein: CASTYAGTSGAVGVF
CDR3 DNA: TGTGCCAGCACTTACGCCGGGACTAGCGGAGCGGTCGGGGTCTTC

J gene: TRBJ1-1
clone size: NA
V gene: TRBV28
D gene: NA
CDR3 protein: CASSPTSGVGTEAFF
CDR3 DNA: TGTGCCAGCAGCCCAACATCGGGGGTAGGCACTGAAGCTTTCTTT

J gene: TRBJ2-1
clone size: NA
V gene: TRBV9
D gene: TRBD2
CDR3 protein: CASSVAGLASDEQFF
CDR3 DNA: TGTGCCAGCAGCGTAGCGGGACTAGCATCTGATGAGCAGTTCTTC

J gene: TRBJ2-1
clone size: NA
V gene: TRBV15
D gene: TRBD1
CDR3 protein: CATSRPRDSTPYNEQFF
CDR3 DNA: TGTGCCACCAGCAGACCCCGGGACAGTACACCCTACAATGAGCAGTTCTTC

J gene: TRBJ2-3
clone size: NA
V gene: TRBV7-2
D gene: TRBD2
CDR3 protein: CASSPGTSGTNTQYF
CDR3 DNA: TGTGCCAGCAGCCCAGGGACTAGCGGGACAAATACGCAGTATTTT

J gene: TRBJ2-7
clone size: NA
V gene: TRBV12-3/TRBV12-4
D gene: NA
CDR3 protein: CASSFGPTYEQYF
CDR3 DNA: TGTGCCAGCAGTTTTGGGCCTACCTACGAGCAGTACTTC

J gene: TRBJ2-7
clone size: NA
V gene: TRBV28
D gene: NA
CDR3 protein: CASSSDAPYEQYF
CDR3 DNA: TGTGCCAGCAGTTCGGACGCTCCCTACGAGCAGTACTTC

J gene: TRBJ2-5
clone size: NA
V gene: TRBV5-4
D gene: TRBD1
CDR3 protein: CASSAGTGFLSGETQYF
CDR3 DNA: TGTGCCAGCAGCGCCGGGACAGGGTTTCTGAGCGGAGAGACCCAGTACTTC

J gene: TRBJ2-1
clone size: NA
V gene: TRBV9
D gene: TRBD2
CDR3 protein: CASRPGLVGNNEQFF
CDR3 DNA: TGTGCCAGCAGGCCCGGACTAGTGGGAAACAATGAGCAGTTCTTC

J gene: TRBJ2-5
clone size: NA
V gene: TRBV6-4
D gene: NA
CDR3 protein: CASRSDGIHQQETQYF
CDR3 DNA: TGTGCCAGCAGGAGCGACGGAATCCACCAACAAGAGACCCAGTACTTC

J gene: TRBJ2-1
clone size: NA
V gene: TRBV27
D gene: NA
CDR3 protein: CASSPGRLYNEQFF
CDR3 DNA: TGTGCCAGCAGTCCCGGACGGTTATACAATGAGCAGTTCTTC

J gene: TRBJ2-5
clone size: NA
V gene: TRBV25-1
D gene: NA
CDR3 protein: CASSDVSGVETQYF
CDR3 DNA: TGTGCCAGCAGTGACGTATCAGGCGTGGAGACCCAGTACTTC

J gene: TRBJ2-3
clone size: NA
V gene: TRBV28
D gene: NA
CDR3 protein: CASSSPGRDPDTQYF
CDR3 DNA: TGTGCCAGCAGCTCTCCCGGCAGGGACCCAGATACGCAGTATTTT

J gene: TRBJ1-2
clone size: NA
V gene: TRBV27
D gene: NA
CDR3 protein: CASSLMSTPNYGYTF
CDR3 DNA: TGTGCCAGCAGTTTAATGTCCACTCCTAACTATGGCTACACCTTC

J gene: TRBJ2-2
clone size: NA
V gene: TRBV5-4
D gene: TRBD2
CDR3 protein: CASSLTRLAGGRNTGELFF
CDR3 DNA: TGTGCCAGCAGCTTGACAAGACTAGCGGGAGGGAGGAACACCGGGGAGCTGTTTTTT

J gene: TRBJ2-7
clone size: NA
V gene: TRBV28
D gene: NA
CDR3 protein: CASRPSRLLAYEQYF
CDR3 DNA: TGTGCCAGCAGGCCCTCCAGGCTACTGGCCTACGAGCAGTACTTC

J gene: TRBJ2-3
clone size: NA
V gene: TRBV6-1
D gene: TRBD2
CDR3 protein: CASSETSGRTDTQYF
CDR3 DNA: TGTGCCAGCAGTGAAACTAGCGGGAGAACAGATACGCAGTATTTT

J gene: TRBJ2-7
clone size: once
V gene: TRBV5-1
D gene: NA
CDR3 protein: CASSPGSVHRDYEQYF
CDR3 DNA: TGCGCCAGCAGCCCCGGGAGCGTTCACAGAGACTACGAGCAGTACTTC

J gene: TRBJ1-5
clone size: NA
V gene: TRBV15
D gene: TRBD1
CDR3 protein: CATSRDRDRVDQPQHF
CDR3 DNA: TGTGCCACCAGCAGAGATCGGGACAGGGTGGATCAGCCCCAGCATTTT

J gene: TRBJ1-1
clone size: NA
V gene: TRBV7-2
D gene: NA
CDR3 protein: CASSPPGGSGEAFF
CDR3 DNA: TGTGCCAGCAGCCCCCCGGGCGGCTCTGGTGAAGCTTTCTTT

J gene: TRBJ1-6
clone size: NA
V gene: TRBV28
D gene: TRBD1
CDR3 protein: CASSRSPGQGFNSPLHF
CDR3 DNA: TGTGCCAGCAGTCGCTCGCCCGGACAGGGTTTTAATTCACCCCTCCACTTT

J gene: TRBJ2-3
clone size: NA
V gene: TRBV23-1
D gene: NA
CDR3 protein: CASSQSKRNTDTQYF
CDR3 DNA: TGCGCCAGCAGTCAATCCAAACGGAACACAGATACGCAGTATTTT

J gene: TRBJ2-1
clone size: NA
V gene: TRBV19
D gene: TRBD2
CDR3 protein: CASSLGAAGGYNEQFF
CDR3 DNA: TGTGCCAGTAGTTTAGGCGCAGCGGGAGGCTACAATGAGCAGTTCTTC

J gene: TRBJ1-5
clone size: NA
V gene: TRBV6-5
D gene: NA
CDR3 protein: CASSSRGNNQPQHF
CDR3 DNA: TGTGCCAGCAGCTCGCGGGGAAACAATCAGCCCCAGCATTTT

J gene: TRBJ2-2
clone size: NA
V gene: TRBV4-3
D gene: TRBD2
CDR3 protein: CASSQGAGVPGELFF
CDR3 DNA: TGCGCCAGCAGCCAAGGAGCGGGAGTGCCCGGGGAGCTGTTTTTT

J gene: TRBJ2-3
clone size: NA
V gene: TRBV5-1
D gene: NA
CDR3 protein: CARSLGRLGGSGTDTQYF
CDR3 DNA: TGCGCCAGGTCATTAGGTAGACTAGGTGGCTCTGGGACAGATACGCAGTATTTT

J gene: TRBJ2-5
clone size: NA
V gene: TRBV7-2
D gene: NA
CDR3 protein: CASSLAGLRETQYF
CDR3 DNA: TGTGCCAGCAGCTTAGCGGGCCTAAGGGAGACCCAGTACTTC

J gene: TRBJ2-5
clone size: NA
V gene: TRBV24-1
D gene: TRBD2
CDR3 protein: CATSEIAGETQYF
CDR3 DNA: TGTGCCACCAGTGAGATAGCGGGAGAGACCCAGTACTTC

J gene: TRBJ1-3
clone size: NA
V gene: TRBV18
D gene: NA
CDR3 protein: CASSPNPLVSGNTIYF
CDR3 DNA: TGTGCCAGCTCACCAAACCCGTTAGTCTCTGGAAACACCATATATTTT

J gene: TRBJ2-5
clone size: NA
V gene: TRBV18
D gene: NA
CDR3 protein: CASSPQQFDNSQETQYF
CDR3 DNA: TGTGCCAGCTCACCACAGCAATTTGACAACTCACAAGAGACCCAGTACTTC

J gene: TRBJ2-7
clone size: NA
V gene: TRBV6-1
D gene: TRBD1
CDR3 protein: CASSEEGTGAYEQYF
CDR3 DNA: TGTGCCAGCAGTGAAGAGGGGACAGGGGCCTACGAGCAGTACTTC

J gene: TRBJ1-2
clone size: NA
V gene: TRBV19
D gene: NA
CDR3 protein: CASRNLGRGGYGYTF
CDR3 DNA: TGTGCCAGTAGAAACCTCGGCAGGGGCGGCTATGGCTACACCTTC

J gene: TRBJ1-2
clone size: NA
V gene: TRBV18
D gene: TRBD1
CDR3 protein: CASSSGQGMSYGYTF
CDR3 DNA: TGTGCCAGCTCGTCCGGACAGGGGATGAGTTATGGCTACACCTTC

J gene: TRBJ2-7
clone size: NA
V gene: TRBV6-2/TRBV6-3
D gene: TRBD1
CDR3 protein: CASSYSLTIAGTGGYEQYF
CDR3 DNA: TGTGCCAGCAGTTACTCGCTCACGATCGCCGGGACAGGGGGTTACGAGCAGTACTTC

J gene: TRBJ2-1
clone size: NA
V gene: TRBV28
D gene: NA
CDR3 protein: CASSLDVEQFF
CDR3 DNA: TGTGCCAGCAGTTTAGACGTTGAGCAGTTCTTC

J gene: TRBJ2-1
clone size: NA
V gene: TRBV7-7
D gene: NA
CDR3 protein: CASSLDRYNEQFF
CDR3 DNA: TGTGCCAGCAGCTTGGACAGATACAATGAGCAGTTCTTC

J gene: TRBJ2-4
clone size: NA
V gene: TRBV28
D gene: NA
CDR3 protein: CASSFSGVKNIQYF
CDR3 DNA: TGTGCCAGCAGTTTCTCTGGGGTCAAAAACATTCAGTACTTC

J gene: TRBJ1-5
clone size: NA
V gene: TRBV20-1
D gene: TRBD1
CDR3 protein: CSASLGGGGNQPQHF
CDR3 DNA: TGCAGTGCTAGTCTAGGGGGCGGGGGCAATCAGCCCCAGCATTTT

J gene: TRBJ1-5
clone size: NA
V gene: TRBV4-1
D gene: NA
CDR3 protein: CASSQVLGEQPQHF
CDR3 DNA: TGCGCCAGCAGCCAAGTGCTGGGCGAACAGCCCCAGCATTTT

J gene: TRBJ2-1
clone size: NA
V gene: TRBV5-1
D gene: TRBD2
CDR3 protein: CASSLAFGLAGRDEQFF
CDR3 DNA: TGCGCCAGCAGCTTAGCCTTTGGACTAGCGGGAAGGGATGAGCAGTTCTTC

J gene: TRBJ2-5
clone size: NA
V gene: TRBV14
D gene: TRBD1
CDR3 protein: CASSQDRGHETQYF
CDR3 DNA: TGTGCCAGCAGCCAGGACAGGGGGCACGAGACCCAGTACTTC